This TCR beta chain originates from a study of blood T cell repertoires in COVID-19. This CDR3 region has 14 residues. Trimming took off 4 bases at V and 6 bases at J, with 14 bases between the two ends. CDR1 and CDR2 (germline): SGHDT, YYEEEE. Clones were sequenced by immunoSEQ multiplex PCR, and TCRdb holds only the in-frame ones, with some missing. Of roughly 68,000 clones in the sample, approximately 73% were seen once. This clone was recorded a few times. Sequenced input: peripheral blood. The source of this sequence is a man in his sixties with COVID-19, enrolled during active disease. This rearrangement joins TRBV5-6 to TRBJ2-1; D is undetermined. In nucleotides, the CDR3 is TGTGCCAGCAGCCGCGGCCCTGGCGGCAATGAGCAGTTCTTC. This gives the protein CASSRGPGGNEQFF.